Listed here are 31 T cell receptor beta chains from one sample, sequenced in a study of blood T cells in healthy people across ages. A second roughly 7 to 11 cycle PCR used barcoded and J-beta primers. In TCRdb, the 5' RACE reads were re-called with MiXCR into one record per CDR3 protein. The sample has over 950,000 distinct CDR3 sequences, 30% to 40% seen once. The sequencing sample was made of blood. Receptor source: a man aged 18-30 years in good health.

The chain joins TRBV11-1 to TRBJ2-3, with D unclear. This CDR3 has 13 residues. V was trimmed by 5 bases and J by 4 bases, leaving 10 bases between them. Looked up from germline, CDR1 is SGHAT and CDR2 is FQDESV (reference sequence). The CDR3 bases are TGTGCCAGCAGCCCCCAGGTCCCAGATACGCAGTATTTT. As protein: CASSPQVPDTQYF.

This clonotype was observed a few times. DNA for the CDR3: TGTGCCAGCAGCCAGACAGGGGCAGAGACCCAGTACTTC. This sequence encodes CASSQTGAETQYF. This chain connects TRBV6-6 to TRBJ2-5; 8 bases are shared with TRBD1. V lost 6 bases and J lost 4; bases outside the gene matches: 4. Germline V gene lookup returns CDR1 MNHNY and CDR2 SVGAGI (reference sequence). The CDR3 contains 13 residues.

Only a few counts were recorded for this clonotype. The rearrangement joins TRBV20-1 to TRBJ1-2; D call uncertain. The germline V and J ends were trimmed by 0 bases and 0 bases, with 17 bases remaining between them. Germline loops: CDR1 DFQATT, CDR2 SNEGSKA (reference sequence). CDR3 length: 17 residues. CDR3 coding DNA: TGCAGTGCTAGAGATTCAAAGAAGGGTTTTACTAACTATGGCTACACCTTC. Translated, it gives CSARDSKKGFTNYGYTF.

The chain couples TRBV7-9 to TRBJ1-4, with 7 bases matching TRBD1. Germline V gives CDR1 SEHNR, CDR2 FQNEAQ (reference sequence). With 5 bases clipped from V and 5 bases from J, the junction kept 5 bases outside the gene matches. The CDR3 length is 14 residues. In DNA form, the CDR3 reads TGTGCCAGCAGCATAGGACAGGCGAATGAAAAACTGTTTTTT. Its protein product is CASSIGQANEKLFF.

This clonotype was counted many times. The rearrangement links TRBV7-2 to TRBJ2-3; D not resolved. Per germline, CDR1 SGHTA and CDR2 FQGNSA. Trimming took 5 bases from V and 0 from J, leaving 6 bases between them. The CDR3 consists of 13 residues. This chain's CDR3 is CASSAPSTDTQYF. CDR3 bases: TGTGCCAGCAGCGCGCCCAGCACAGATACGCAGTATTTT.

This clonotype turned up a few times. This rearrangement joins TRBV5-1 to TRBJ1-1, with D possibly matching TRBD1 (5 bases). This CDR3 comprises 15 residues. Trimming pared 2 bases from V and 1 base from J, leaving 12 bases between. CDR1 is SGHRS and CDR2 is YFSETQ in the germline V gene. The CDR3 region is CASSFSTATNTEAFF. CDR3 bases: TGCGCCAGCAGCTTCTCGACAGCAACGAACACTGAAGCTTTCTTT.

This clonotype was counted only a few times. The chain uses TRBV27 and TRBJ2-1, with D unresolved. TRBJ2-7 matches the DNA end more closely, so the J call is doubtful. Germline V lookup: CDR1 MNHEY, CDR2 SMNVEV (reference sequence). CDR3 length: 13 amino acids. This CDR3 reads CASSSSSYNEQYF. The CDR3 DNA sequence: TGTGCCAGCAGTTCCAGCTCCTACAATGAGCAGTACTTC.

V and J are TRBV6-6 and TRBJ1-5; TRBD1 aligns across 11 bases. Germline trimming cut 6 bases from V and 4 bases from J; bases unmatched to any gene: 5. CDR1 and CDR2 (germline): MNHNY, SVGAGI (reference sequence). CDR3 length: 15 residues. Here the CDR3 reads CASRAGTGGNQPQHF. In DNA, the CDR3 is TGTGCCAGCAGAGCCGGGACAGGGGGGAATCAGCCCCAGCATTTT.

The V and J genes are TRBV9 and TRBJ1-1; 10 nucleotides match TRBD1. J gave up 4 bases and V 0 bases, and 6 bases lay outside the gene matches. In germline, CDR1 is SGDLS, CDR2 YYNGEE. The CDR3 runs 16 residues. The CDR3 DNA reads TGTGCCAGCAGCGTAGTCCCCTGGACAGGGGGCACTGAAGCTTTCTTT. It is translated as CASSVVPWTGGTEAFF.

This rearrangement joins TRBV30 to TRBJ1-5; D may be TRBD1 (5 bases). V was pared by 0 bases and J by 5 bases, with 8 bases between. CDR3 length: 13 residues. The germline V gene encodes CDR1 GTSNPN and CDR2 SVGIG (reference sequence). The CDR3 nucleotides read TGTGCCTGGAGTGTACAGGAGTATCAGCCCCAGCATTTT. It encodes CAWSVQEYQPQHF.

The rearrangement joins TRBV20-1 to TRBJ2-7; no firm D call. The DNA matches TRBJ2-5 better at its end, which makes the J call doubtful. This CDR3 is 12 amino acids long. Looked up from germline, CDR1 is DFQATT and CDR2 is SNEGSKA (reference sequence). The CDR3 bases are TGCAGTGCTAGAGGGCACAGTGAGACCCAGTACTTC. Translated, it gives CSARGHSETQYF.

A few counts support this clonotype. The CDR3 DNA reads TGTGCCAGCAGCCAAGTTCTAGCCATCGAGACCCAGTACTTC. This codes for CASSQVLAIETQYF. This chain connects TRBV14 to TRBJ2-5, with D possibly matching TRBD2 (5 bases). Germline lookup yields CDR1 SGHDN and CDR2 FVKESK. The CDR3 contains 14 residues. V lost 1 base and J 5 bases, leaving 11 bases between the germline ends.

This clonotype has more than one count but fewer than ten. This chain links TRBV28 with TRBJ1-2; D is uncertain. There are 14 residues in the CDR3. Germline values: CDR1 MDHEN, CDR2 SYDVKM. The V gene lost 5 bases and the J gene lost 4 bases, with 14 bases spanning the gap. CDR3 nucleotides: TGTGCCAGCAGTGTAAATGCCGCTGGCTATGGCTACACCTTC. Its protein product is CASSVNAAGYGYTF.

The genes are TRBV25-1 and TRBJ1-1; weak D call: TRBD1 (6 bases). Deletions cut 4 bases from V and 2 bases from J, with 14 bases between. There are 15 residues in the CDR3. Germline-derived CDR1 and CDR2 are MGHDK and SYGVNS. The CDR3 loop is CASSATTGSNTEAFF. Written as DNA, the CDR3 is TGTGCCAGCAGTGCCACAACAGGGAGTAACACTGAAGCTTTCTTT. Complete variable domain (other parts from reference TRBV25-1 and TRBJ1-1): EADIYQTPRYLVIGTGKKITLECSQTMGHDKMYWYQQDPGMELHLIHYSYGVNSTEKGDLSSESTVSRIRTEHFPLTLESARPSHTSQYLCASSATTGSNTEAFFGQGTRLTVV.

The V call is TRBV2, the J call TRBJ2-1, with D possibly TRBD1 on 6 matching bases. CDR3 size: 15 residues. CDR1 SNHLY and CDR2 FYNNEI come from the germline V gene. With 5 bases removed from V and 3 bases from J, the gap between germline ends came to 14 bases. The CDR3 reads CASSPTGDNYNEQFF. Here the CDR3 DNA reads TGTGCCAGCAGTCCGACAGGCGATAACTACAATGAGCAGTTCTTC. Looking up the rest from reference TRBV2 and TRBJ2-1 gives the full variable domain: EPEVTQTPSHQVTQMGQEVILRCVPISNHLYFYWYRQILGQKVEFLVSFYNNEISEKSEIFDDQFSVERPDGSNFTLKIRSTKLEDSAMYFCASSPTGDNYNEQFFGPGTRLTVL.

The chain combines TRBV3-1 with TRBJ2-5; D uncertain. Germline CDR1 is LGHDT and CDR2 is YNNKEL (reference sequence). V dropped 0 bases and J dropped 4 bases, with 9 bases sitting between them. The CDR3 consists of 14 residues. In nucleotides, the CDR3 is TGTGCCAGCAGCCAAGAGTACCTGAGAGAGACCCAGTACTTC. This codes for CASSQEYLRETQYF.

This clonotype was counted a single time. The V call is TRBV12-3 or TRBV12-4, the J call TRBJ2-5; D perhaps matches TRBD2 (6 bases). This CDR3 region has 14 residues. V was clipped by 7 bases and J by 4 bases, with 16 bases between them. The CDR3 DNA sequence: TGTGCCAGCACCCTTCGGGGCGGGGCAGAGACCCAGTACTTC. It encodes CASTLRGGAETQYF.

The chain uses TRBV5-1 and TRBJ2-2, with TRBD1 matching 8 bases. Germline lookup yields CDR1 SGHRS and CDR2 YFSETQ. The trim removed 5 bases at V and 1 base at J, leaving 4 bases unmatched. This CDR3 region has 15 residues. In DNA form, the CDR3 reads TGCGCCAGCAGTTCCGGGACAGGGAACACCGGGGAGCTGTTTTTT. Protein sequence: CASSSGTGNTGELFF.

CDR3: CASSQADRDMNTEAFF. The DNA of the CDR3 is TGCGCCAGCAGCCAAGCGGACCGAGATATGAACACTGAAGCTTTCTTT. V is TRBV4-1 and J is TRBJ1-1; D gene uncertain. The CDR3 sequence is 16 residues long. The V and J ends lost 1 base and 0 bases respectively, with 12 bases between them. In germline, CDR1 is MGHRA, CDR2 YSYEKL.

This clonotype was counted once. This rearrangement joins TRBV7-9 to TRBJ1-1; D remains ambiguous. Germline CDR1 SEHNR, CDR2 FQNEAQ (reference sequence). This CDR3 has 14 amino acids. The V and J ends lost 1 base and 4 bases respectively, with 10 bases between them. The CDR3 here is CASSLVASSTEAFF. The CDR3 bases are TGTGCCAGCAGCTTAGTGGCTTCCAGCACTGAAGCTTTCTTT.

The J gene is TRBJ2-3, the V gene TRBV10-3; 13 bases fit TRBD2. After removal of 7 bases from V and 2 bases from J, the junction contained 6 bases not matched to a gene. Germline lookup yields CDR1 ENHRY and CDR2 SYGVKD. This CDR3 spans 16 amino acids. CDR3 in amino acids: CAITRTSGGDTDTQYF. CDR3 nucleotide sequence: TGTGCCATCACCAGAACTAGCGGGGGGGACACAGATACGCAGTATTTT.

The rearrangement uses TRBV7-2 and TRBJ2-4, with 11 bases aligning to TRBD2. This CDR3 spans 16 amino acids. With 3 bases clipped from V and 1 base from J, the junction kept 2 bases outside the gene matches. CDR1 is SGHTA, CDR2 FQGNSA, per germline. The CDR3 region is CASSLASGGAKNIQYF. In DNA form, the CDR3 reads TGTGCCAGCAGCTTGGCTAGCGGGGGGGCCAAAAACATTCAGTACTTC.

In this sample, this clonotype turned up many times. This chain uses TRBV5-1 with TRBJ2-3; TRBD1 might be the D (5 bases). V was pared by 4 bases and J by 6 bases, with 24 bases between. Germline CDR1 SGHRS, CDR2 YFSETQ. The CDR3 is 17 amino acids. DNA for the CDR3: TGCGCCAGCAGCCTCCTTTCGACGGAGAATAACAGGGATACGCAGTATTTT. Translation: CASSLLSTENNRDTQYF.

The CDR3 loop is CASSSKTGEGDTEAFF. CDR3 nucleotide sequence: TGCGCCAGCAGCTCCAAGACAGGGGAAGGGGACACTGAAGCTTTCTTT. The V and J genes are TRBV5-1 and TRBJ1-1, with TRBD1 identical over 8 bases. Unmatched junction bases numbered 10, after V lost 3 bases and J lost 3 bases. Germline V gene sequence: CDR1 SGHRS, CDR2 YFSETQ. The CDR3 is 16 amino acids.

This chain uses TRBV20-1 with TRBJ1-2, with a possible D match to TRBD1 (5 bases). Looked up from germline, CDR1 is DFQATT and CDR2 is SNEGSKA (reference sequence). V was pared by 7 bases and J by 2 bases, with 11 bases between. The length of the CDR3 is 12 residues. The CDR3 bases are TGCAGTGGGTGGGGGTCGAACTATGGCTACACCTTC. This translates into CSGWGSNYGYTF.

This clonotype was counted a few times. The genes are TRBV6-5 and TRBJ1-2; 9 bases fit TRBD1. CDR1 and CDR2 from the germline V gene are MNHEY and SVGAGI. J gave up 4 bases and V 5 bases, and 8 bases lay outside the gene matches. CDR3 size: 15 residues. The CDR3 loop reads CASSPGTGKGYGYTF. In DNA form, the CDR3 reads TGTGCCAGCAGTCCCGGGACAGGGAAGGGCTATGGCTACACCTTC.

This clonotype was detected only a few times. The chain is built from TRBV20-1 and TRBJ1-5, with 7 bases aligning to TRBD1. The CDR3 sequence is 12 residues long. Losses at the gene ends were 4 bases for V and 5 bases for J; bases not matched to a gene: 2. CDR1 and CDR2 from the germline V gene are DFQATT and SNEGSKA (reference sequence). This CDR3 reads CSAIRGDQPQHF. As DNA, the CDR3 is TGCAGTGCTATCAGGGGGGATCAGCCCCAGCATTTT.

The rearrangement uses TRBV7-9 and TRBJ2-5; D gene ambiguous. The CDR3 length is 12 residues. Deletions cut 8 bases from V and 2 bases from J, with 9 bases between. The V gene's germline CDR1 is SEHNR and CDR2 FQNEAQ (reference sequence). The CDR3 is CASWDTQETQYF. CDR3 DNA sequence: TGTGCCAGCTGGGATACTCAAGAGACCCAGTACTTC.

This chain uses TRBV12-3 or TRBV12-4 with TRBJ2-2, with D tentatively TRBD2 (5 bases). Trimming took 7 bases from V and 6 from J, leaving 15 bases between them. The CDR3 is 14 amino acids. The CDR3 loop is CASTIGRGSGELFF. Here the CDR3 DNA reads TGTGCCAGCACAATTGGACGGGGTTCCGGGGAGCTGTTTTTT.

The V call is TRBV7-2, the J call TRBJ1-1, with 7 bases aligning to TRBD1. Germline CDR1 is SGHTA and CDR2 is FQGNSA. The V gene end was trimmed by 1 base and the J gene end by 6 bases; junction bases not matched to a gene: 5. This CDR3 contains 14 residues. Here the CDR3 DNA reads TGTGCCAGCAGCTTAGGGGGGACAGTTTCTGAAGCTTTCTTT. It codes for CASSLGGTVSEAFF.

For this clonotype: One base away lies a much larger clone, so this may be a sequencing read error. The CDR3 bases are TGTGCCAGCAACCAAGACAGAGGGGATGGCTACACCTTC. Protein sequence: CASNQDRGDGYTF. V and J are TRBV4-2 and TRBJ1-2, with D perhaps matching TRBD1 (5 bases). CDR3 length equals 13 residues. Germline V gene data show CDR1 as LGHNA and CDR2 as YNFKEQ.